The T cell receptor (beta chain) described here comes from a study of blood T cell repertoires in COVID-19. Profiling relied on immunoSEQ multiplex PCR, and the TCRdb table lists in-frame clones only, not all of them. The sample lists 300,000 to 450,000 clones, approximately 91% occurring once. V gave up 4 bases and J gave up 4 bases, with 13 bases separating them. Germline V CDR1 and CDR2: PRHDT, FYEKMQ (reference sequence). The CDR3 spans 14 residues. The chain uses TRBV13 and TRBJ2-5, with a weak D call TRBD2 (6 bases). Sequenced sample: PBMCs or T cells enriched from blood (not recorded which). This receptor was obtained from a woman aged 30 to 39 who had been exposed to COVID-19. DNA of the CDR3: TGTGCCAGCAGCTCGACTAGTATGATAGAGACCCAGTACTTC. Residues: CASSSTSMIETQYF.